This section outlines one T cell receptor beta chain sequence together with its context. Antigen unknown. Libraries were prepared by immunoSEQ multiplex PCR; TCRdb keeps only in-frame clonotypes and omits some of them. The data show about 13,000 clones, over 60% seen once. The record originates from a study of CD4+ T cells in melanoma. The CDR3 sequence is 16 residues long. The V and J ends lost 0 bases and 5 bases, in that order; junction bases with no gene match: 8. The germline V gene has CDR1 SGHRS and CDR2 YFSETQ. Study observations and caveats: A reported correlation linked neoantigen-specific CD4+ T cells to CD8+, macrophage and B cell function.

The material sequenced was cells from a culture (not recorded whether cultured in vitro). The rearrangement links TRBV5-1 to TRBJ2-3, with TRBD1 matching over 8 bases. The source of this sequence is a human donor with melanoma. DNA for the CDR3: TGCGCCAGCAGCTTGGTCCAGGGGGCGCGAGAAGATACGCAGTATTTT. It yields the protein CASSLVQGAREDTQYF. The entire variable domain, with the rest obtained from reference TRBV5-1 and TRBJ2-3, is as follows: KAGVTQTPRYLIKTRGQQVTLSCSPISGHRSVSWYQQTPGQGLQFLFEYFSETQRNKGNFPGRFSGRQFSNSRSEMNVSTLELGDSALYLCASSLVQGAREDTQYFGPGTRLTVL.